This entry describes one T cell receptor beta chain. The data originate from a study of T cells in Graves' hyperthyroidism and ophthalmopathy. About the study: The authors collected peripheral blood at initial diagnosis, before any treatment.

Amplified TCR beta CDR3 regions derived from RNA transcripts. Primed by the HTBI set, a first-round RT-PCR was run on the TCR CDR3. TCRdb fed the multiplex PCR reads into MiXCR, producing one record per CDR3 protein. The sample records around 530,000 distinct CDR3 sequences, more than 15% being singletons. There are 14 residues in the CDR3. The germline V gene encodes CDR1 SGHRS and CDR2 YFSETQ. Deletions cut 5 bases from V and 5 bases from J, with 13 bases between. Each person with ophthalmopathy scored at least 3 on the Clinical Activity Score, reached NOSPECS grade 4 or higher, and had been ill under 3 months. Diagnoses were established using clinical symptoms, serum thyroxine and TRAb, thyroid ultrasound and orbital computed tomography.

The origin of this receptor is a woman under 30 with Graves' ophthalmopathy. The specimen was blood. This chain joins TRBV5-1 and TRBJ1-4; D may be TRBD1 (5 bases). CDR3 region: CASRKSEGNEKLFF. Here the CDR3 DNA reads TGCGCCAGCAGGAAGTCCGAGGGGAATGAAAAACTGTTTTTT.